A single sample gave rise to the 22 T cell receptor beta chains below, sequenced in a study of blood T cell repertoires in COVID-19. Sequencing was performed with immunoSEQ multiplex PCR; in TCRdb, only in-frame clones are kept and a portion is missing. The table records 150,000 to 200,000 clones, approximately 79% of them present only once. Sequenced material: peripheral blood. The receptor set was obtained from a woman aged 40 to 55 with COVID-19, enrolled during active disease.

This chain's CDR3 is CASSPTQRGVLNVLTF. CDR3 DNA: TGTGCCAGCAGCCCTACTCAGCGGGGGGTCCTCAACGTCCTGACTTTC. The chain joins TRBV5-4 to TRBJ2-6, with TRBD2 identical over 9 bases. This CDR3 contains 16 residues. Germline assignment: CDR1 SGHNT and CDR2 YYREEE (reference sequence). Unmatched junction bases numbered 11, after V lost 4 bases and J lost 9 bases.

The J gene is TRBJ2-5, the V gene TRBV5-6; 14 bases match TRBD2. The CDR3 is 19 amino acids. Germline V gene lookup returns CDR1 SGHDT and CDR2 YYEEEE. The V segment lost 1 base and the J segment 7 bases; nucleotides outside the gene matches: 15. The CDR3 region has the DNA TGTGCCAGCAGCTTGAGGACTAGCGGGAGGAACGTACCAACAGGGACCCAGTACTTC. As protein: CASSLRTSGRNVPTGTQYF.

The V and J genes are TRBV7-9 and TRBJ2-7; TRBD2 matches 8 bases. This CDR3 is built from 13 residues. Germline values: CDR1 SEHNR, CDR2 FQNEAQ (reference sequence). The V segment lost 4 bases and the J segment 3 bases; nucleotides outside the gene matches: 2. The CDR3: CASSSSGSYEQYF. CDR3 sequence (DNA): TGTGCCAGCAGCTCGAGCGGGAGCTACGAGCAGTACTTC. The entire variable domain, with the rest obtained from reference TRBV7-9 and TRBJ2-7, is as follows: DTGVSQNPRHKITKRGQNVTFRCDPISEHNRLYWYRQTLGQGPEFLTYFQNEAQLEKSRLLSDRFSAERPKGSFSTLEIQRTEQGDSAMYLCASSSSGSYEQYFGPGTRLTVT.

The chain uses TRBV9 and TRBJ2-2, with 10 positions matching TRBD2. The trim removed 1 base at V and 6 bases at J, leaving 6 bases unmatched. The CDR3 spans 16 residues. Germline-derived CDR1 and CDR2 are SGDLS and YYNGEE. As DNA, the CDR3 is TGTGCCAGCAGCGTATGGGTAGCGGGGGGAGCCGGGGAGCTGTTTTTT. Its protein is CASSVWVAGGAGELFF.

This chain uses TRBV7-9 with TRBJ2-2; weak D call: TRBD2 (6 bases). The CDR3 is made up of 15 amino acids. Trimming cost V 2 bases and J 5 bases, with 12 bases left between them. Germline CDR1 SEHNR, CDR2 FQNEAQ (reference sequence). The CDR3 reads CASSLSRTTTGELFF. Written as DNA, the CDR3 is TGTGCCAGCAGCTTAAGCCGGACTACTACCGGGGAGCTGTTTTTT.

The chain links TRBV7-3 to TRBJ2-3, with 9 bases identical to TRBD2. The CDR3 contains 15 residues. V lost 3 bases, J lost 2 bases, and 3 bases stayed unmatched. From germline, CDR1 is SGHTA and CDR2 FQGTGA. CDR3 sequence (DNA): TGTGCCAGCAGCTTGACTAGCGGAGTCACAGATACGCAGTATTTT. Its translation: CASSLTSGVTDTQYF.

CDR3 nucleotide sequence: TGTGCCAGCAGCTTAGAGCCTGGGGGCTACTATGGCTACACCTTC. Translated: CASSLEPGGYYGYTF. The rearrangement joins TRBV7-8 to TRBJ1-2; TRBD1 might be the D (6 bases). CDR1 and CDR2 from the germline V gene are SGHVS and FQNEAQ. V shed 1 base and J shed 3 bases, with 12 bases lying between them. This CDR3 has 15 residues.

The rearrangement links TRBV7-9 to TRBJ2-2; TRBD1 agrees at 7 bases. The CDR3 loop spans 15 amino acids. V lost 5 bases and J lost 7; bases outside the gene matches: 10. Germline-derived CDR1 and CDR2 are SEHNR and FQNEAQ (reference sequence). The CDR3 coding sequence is TGTGCCAGCAGCCGAGGGGACAGCTCGAACGGGGAGCTGTTTTTT. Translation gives CASSRGDSSNGELFF.

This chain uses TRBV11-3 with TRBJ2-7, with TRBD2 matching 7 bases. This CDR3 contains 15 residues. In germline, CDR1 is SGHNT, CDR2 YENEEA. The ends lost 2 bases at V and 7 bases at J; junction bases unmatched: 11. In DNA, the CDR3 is TGTGCCAGCAGCTTATGGTCTCGGCGGGGGTGGGAGCAGTACTTC. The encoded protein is CASSLWSRRGWEQYF.

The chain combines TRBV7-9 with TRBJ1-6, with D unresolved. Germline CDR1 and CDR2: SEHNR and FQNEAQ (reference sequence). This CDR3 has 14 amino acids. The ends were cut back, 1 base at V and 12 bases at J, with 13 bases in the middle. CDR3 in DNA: TGTGCCAGCAGCTTAGAGGCCTCTTCGGGACCCCTCCACTTT. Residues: CASSLEASSGPLHF.

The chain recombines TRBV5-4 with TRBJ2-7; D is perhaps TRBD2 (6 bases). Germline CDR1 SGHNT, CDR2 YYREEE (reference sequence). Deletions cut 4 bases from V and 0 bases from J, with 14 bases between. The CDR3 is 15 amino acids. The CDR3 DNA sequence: TGTGCCAGCAGCCCATACAGCGGGTTCTCCTACGAGCAGTACTTC. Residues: CASSPYSGFSYEQYF.

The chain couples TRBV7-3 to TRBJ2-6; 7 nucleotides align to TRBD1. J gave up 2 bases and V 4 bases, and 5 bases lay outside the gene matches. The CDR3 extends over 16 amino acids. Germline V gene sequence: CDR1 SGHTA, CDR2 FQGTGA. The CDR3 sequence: CASSSTGQAGANVLTF. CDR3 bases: TGTGCCAGCAGCTCAACCGGACAGGCTGGGGCCAACGTCCTGACTTTC.

CDR3 residues: CASSLADSYEQYV. The CDR3 DNA is TGCGCCAGCAGCCTTGCAGACTCCTACGAGCAGTACGTC. The V and J genes are TRBV4-1 and TRBJ2-7, with D hard to call. In germline, CDR1 is MGHRA, CDR2 YSYEKL. The CDR3 contains 13 residues. V lost 4 bases and J lost 0, with 7 bases in between.

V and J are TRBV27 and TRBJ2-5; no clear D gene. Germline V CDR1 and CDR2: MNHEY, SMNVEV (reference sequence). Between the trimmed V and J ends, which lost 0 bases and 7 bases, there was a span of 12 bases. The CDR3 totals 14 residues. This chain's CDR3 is CASSLSERTPTQYF. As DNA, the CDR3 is TGTGCCAGCAGTTTATCAGAGCGAACCCCGACCCAGTACTTC.

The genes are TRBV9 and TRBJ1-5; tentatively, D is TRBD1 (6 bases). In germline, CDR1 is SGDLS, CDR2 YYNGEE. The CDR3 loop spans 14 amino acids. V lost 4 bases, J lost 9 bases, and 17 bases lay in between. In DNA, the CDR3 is TGTGCCAGCAGCCAGGGGCAAGGGTTTCGGCCCCAGCATTTT. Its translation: CASSQGQGFRPQHF.

CDR3 region: CASSFTGALVSPLHF. The CDR3 DNA sequence: TGTGCCAGCAGCTTTACAGGGGCTTTGGTTTCACCCCTCCACTTT. The rearrangement joins TRBV5-6 to TRBJ1-6; 7 bases fit TRBD1. Germline lookup yields CDR1 SGHDT and CDR2 YYEEEE. The CDR3 spans 15 residues. Unmatched junction bases numbered 8, after V lost 2 bases and J lost 9 bases.

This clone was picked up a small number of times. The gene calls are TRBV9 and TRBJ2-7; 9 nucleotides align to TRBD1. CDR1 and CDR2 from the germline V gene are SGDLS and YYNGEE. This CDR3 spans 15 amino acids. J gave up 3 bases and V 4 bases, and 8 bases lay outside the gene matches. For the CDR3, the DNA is TGTGCCAGCAGCTTTCCACCGGGACAGGGCTACGAGCAGTACTTC. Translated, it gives CASSFPPGQGYEQYF.

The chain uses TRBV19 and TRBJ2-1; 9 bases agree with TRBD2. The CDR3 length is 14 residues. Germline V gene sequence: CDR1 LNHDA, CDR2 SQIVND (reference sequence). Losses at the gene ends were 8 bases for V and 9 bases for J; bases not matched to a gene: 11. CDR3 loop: CASAIAGVGGEQFF. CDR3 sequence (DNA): TGTGCCAGTGCGATAGCGGGAGTTGGGGGTGAGCAGTTCTTC.

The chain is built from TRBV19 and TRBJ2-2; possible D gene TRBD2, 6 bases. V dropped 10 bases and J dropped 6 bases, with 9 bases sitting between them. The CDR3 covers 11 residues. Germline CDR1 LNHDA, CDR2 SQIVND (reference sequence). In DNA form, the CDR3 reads TGTGCCACCGGGACTGCCGGGGAGCTGTTTTTT. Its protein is CATGTAGELFF.

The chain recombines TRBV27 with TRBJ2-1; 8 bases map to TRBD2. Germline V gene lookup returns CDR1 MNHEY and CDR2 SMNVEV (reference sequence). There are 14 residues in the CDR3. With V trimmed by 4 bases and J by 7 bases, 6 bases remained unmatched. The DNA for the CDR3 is TGTGCCAGCAGTTCTATAGCGGGGCTTAATGAGCAGTTCTTC. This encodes CASSSIAGLNEQFF.

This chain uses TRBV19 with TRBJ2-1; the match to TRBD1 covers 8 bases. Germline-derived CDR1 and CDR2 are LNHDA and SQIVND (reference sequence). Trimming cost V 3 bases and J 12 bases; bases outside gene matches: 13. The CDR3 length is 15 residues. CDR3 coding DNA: TGTGCCAGTAGTATGGGCGAGCTCAGGGGGCAACCGCAGTTCTTC. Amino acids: CASSMGELRGQPQFF.

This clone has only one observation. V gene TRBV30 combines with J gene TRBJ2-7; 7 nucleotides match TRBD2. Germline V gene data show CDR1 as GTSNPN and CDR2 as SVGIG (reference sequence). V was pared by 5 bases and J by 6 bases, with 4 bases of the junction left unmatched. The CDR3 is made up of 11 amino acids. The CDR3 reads CAWAGGFEQYF. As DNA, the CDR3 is TGTGCCTGGGCCGGGGGGTTCGAGCAGTACTTC.